The 12 T cell receptor beta chains presented below share a single source sample, sequenced in a study of vaccination and CD4 T cells after COVID-19. Treatment of the sample: roughly 10-day PBMC culture with coronavirus spike peptide pools or control peptides (ViraFEST assay). No antigens are known for them. Sequenced with the Oncomine TCR Beta short-read assay was DNA taken from cultured CD4+ T cells. TCRdb ran MiXCR on the PCR reads and lists one entry per CDR3 protein. The repertoire holds roughly 4,500 distinct CDR3 sequences, roughly 23% seen once, with about 21% in the top ten. The material sequenced was CD4+ T cells from blood, cultured in vitro. These receptors all come from a human donor who had recovered from COVID-19.

This clonotype was picked up a small number of times. V and J are TRBV5-4 and TRBJ2-3, with a weak D call TRBD2 (5 bases). V was clipped by 0 bases and J by 2 bases, with 7 bases between them. Germline CDR1 reads SGHNT; CDR2 reads YYREEE (reference sequence). This CDR3 has 14 residues. This CDR3 is CASSLGGLTDTQYF. The CDR3 bases are TGTGCCAGCAGCTTGGGCGGGCTCACAGATACGCAGTATTTT.

The sample holds a few counts of this clonotype. The chain employs TRBV3-1 and TRBJ2-5; perhaps TRBD2 as D (5 bases). V was cut by 2 bases and J by 4 bases, with 8 bases left in between. CDR1 and CDR2 (germline): LGHDT, YNNKEL (reference sequence). This CDR3 contains 13 residues. CDR3: CASSQRGLETQYF. The CDR3 DNA reads TGTGCCAGCAGCCAACGAGGGCTAGAGACCCAGTACTTC.

CDR3 residues: CASSRPGLEYNEQFF. The CDR3 coding sequence is TGCGCCAGCAGCCGTCCGGGACTAGAATACAATGAGCAGTTCTTC. The chain combines TRBV5-1 with TRBJ2-1, with 8 bases that match TRBD2. Germline-derived CDR1 and CDR2 are SGHRS and YFSETQ. This CDR3 has 15 amino acids. After removal of 4 bases from V and 4 bases from J, the junction contained 7 bases not matched to a gene.

The table lists this clonotype with a few counts. The J gene is TRBJ2-7, the V gene TRBV7-3, with D possibly being TRBD1 (6 bases). This CDR3 region has 13 residues. Germline CDR1 reads SGHTA; CDR2 reads FQGTGA. V shed 1 base and J shed 3 bases, with 7 bases lying between them. The CDR3 bases are TGTGCCAGCAGCTTAAAAGGGGGCTACGAGCAGTACTTC. Its protein product is CASSLKGGYEQYF.

This clonotype is labeled as medium-sized. The CDR3 is CASSPAGQPQHF. The CDR3 DNA sequence: TGTGCCAGCTCACCAGCGGGTCAGCCCCAGCATTTT. The rearrangement uses TRBV18 and TRBJ1-5; D is unclear. This CDR3 contains 12 residues. The V end lost 2 bases, the J end lost 6 bases, and 5 bases lay between the germline ends. Germline assignment: CDR1 KGHSH and CDR2 LQKENI.

This clonotype was recorded a few times. The chain links TRBV14 to TRBJ1-1; D remains unclear. CDR1 and CDR2 from the germline V gene are SGHDN and FVKESK. Trimming took off 1 base at V and 0 bases at J, with 12 bases between the two ends. There are 16 residues in the CDR3. CDR3 residues: CASSQARGGMNTEAFF. Written as DNA, the CDR3 is TGTGCCAGCAGCCAAGCCCGAGGTGGGATGAACACTGAAGCTTTCTTT.

This clonotype is medium-sized (0.01 to 0.1%). This chain connects TRBV25-1 to TRBJ1-2; no reliable D call. The CDR3 consists of 15 residues. V shed 3 bases and J shed 2 bases, with 13 bases lying between them. Looked up from germline, CDR1 is MGHDK and CDR2 is SYGVNS. The CDR3 sequence: CASSEPTAGNYGYTF. As DNA, the CDR3 is TGTGCCAGCAGTGAGCCGACCGCGGGGAACTATGGCTACACCTTC.

The genes are TRBV6-1 and TRBJ2-5, with TRBD1 as a possible D gene (7 bases). The CDR3 runs to 13 residues. Germline CDR1 and CDR2: MNHNS and SASEGT. V lost 6 bases, J lost 5 bases, and 13 bases lay in between. The CDR3 DNA reads TGTGCCAGCAGGTCGACAGGGAGGGAGACCCAGTACTTC. It specifies CASRSTGRETQYF.

By share, this clonotype ranks as large. The V gene is TRBV20-1, the J gene TRBJ1-4; D is perhaps TRBD1 (5 bases). Germline CDR1 and CDR2: DFQATT and SNEGSKA (reference sequence). V gave up 1 base and J gave up 8 bases, with 14 bases separating them. The CDR3 has 14 residues. This CDR3 reads CSARGVGGAEKLFF. The CDR3 DNA is TGCAGTGCTAGAGGGGTTGGGGGTGCAGAAAAACTGTTTTTT.

Note on this clonotype: A read error may produce the germline difference seen at one junction end. The chain carries TRBV7-7 and TRBJ2-1; no reliable D call. Germline V gene sequence: CDR1 SSHAT, CDR2 FNYEAQ (reference sequence). The CDR3 has 13 residues. The CDR3 DNA reads TGTGCTAGCAGCTCAGACCCAGGAAATGAGCAGTTCTTC. It translates to CASSSDPGNEQFF. Using reference TRBV7-7 and TRBJ2-1 for the parts outside the CDR3, the full variable domain is GAGVSQSPRYKVTKRGQDVTLRCDPISSHATLYWYQQALGQGPEFLTYFNYEAQPDKSGLPSDRFSAERPEGSISTLTIQRTEQRDSAMYRCASSSDPGNEQFFGPGTRLTVL.

This sequence joins TRBV3-1 and TRBJ1-6, with D possibly matching TRBD1 (6 bases). V lost 4 bases and J lost 10, with 17 bases in between. CDR1 and CDR2 from the germline V gene are LGHDT and YNNKEL (reference sequence). The CDR3 extends over 15 amino acids. CDR3 coding DNA: TGTGCCAGCAGCCGGGGATTACAGGGAAACTCACCCCTCCACTTT. Its translation: CASSRGLQGNSPLHF.

The chain recombines TRBV12-3 or TRBV12-4 with TRBJ1-3, with D unclear. Trimming took off 1 base at V and 3 bases at J, with 1 base between the two ends. The CDR3 has 12 amino acids. CDR3 sequence (DNA): TGTGCCAGCAGTTTAGGTGGAAACACCATATATTTT. Translating it yields CASSLGGNTIYF.